This TCR beta chain was identified in a study of spatial heterogeneity in lung cancer (dated by TCRdb to about 2019). Broadly, across the study: Beta-chain transcripts were consistently detected in greater numbers than alpha-chain transcripts, which likely reflected higher beta-chain transcript abundance. At surgery, both alpha and beta chains were TCR-sequenced in 200 to 250 tumor regions, roughly 64 matched nontumor lung samples and a few dozen PBMC samples. The study quantitatively compared TCR alpha and beta repertoires across multiple tumor regions, matched nontumor lung and blood in non-small cell lung cancer. TCR repertoire features were related to nonsynonymous mutation counts determined by whole-exome sequencing of tumor tissue. In the raw uncorrected reads, each unique combination of TCR and UMI appeared more than ten times on average. Overall study results and their limits: Confirming at a functional level the hypothesis that regional TCRs recognize regional mutations was considered to require additional single-cell paired TCR alpha and beta sequencing. Ubiquitous expanded tumor TCRs showed up in blood more often at tumor resection than at routine follow-up.

The time point label, read with the paper, signifies: sample taken at primary tumor resection. The donors were around 69 patients from the lung TRACERx cohort who had early-stage, untreated non-small cell lung cancer. Without any cell sorting, TCR sequencing was performed on whole RNA extracted either from tumor and nontumor lung tissue or from cryopreserved PBMC samples. Patients were selected for TCR sequencing only if sufficient RNA was available from at least two tumor regions. This clonotype came up many times. Its antigen is not yet known. Base-call qualities are not available, and no considerably larger clone is one nucleotide away. Library creation used 5' RACE. For sequencing, a NextSeq 500 was employed. To allow correction of PCR and sequencing errors, the TCR library protocol tagged every TCR cDNA molecule with a unique molecular identifier. The authors processed their data as follows. TCR identification, UMI-based error correction and CDR3 extraction were performed with Decombinator tools. TCRs above a frequency of 2 per 1,000, corresponding to the top 1% of the tumor frequency distribution, were defined as expanded. Renyi diversity was calculated using the R vegan package after each repertoire was subsampled 100 times to 5,000 TCRs. To build CDR3 similarity networks, amino acid triplet string-kernel similarity was used, and CDR3s were connected when their pairwise similarity was above 0.82. TCRdb trimmed the raw reads at Q25, called clones with MiXCR and kept productive beta chains. CDR3 protein sequences are deduplicated, and each keeps its most common genes and DNA. TCRdb assigned the V and J calls; the authors' analysis was not used. For this sample there are approximately 40,000 distinct CDR3 sequences; less than 9% appear just once. The ten largest clones represent over 25% of the sample.

The CDR3 runs 14 amino acids, cysteine and phenylalanine included. CDR3 DNA is the only sequence kept; it has 42 bases, read in frame from the first base. The germline V gene encodes CDR1 SGHRS and CDR2 YFSETQ. A distance of 10 bases separates the germline ends of V and J, which lose 1 base and 3 bases respectively. The chain couples TRBV5-1 to TRBJ1-1; a tentative D call is TRBD1 (6 bases match). This sequence was found in a female donor with early-stage non-small cell lung cancer. Sequenced here: PBMCs, sampled at surgery. The DNA sequence is as follows: TGCGCCAGCAGCTTGACGGGGGCGGACACTGAAGCTTTCTTT. Translated, it gives CASSLTGADTEAFF.